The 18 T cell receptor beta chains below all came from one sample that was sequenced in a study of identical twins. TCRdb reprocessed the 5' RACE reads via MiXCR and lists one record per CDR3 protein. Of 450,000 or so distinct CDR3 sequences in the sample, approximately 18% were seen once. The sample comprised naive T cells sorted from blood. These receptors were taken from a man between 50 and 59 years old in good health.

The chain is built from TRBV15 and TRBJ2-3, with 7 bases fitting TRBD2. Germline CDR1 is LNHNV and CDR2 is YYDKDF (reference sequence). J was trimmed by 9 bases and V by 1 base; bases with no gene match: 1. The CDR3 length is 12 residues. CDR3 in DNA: TGTGCCACCAGCAGAGGACTAGCCACGCAGTATTTT. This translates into CATSRGLATQYF.

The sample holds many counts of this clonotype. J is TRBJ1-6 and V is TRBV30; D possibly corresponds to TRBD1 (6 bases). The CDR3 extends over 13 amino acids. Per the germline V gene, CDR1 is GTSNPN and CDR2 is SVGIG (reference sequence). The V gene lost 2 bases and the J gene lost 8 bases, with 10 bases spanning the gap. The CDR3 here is CAWSMGHYSPLHF. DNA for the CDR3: TGTGCCTGGAGTATGGGACACTATTCACCCCTCCACTTT.

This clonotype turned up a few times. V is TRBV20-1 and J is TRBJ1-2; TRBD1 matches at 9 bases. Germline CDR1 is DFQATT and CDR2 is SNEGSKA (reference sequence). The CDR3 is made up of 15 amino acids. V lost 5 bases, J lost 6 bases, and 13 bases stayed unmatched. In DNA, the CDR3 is TGCAGTGCTCGACCCGGACAGGGGCTACAACATGGCTACACCTTC. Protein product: CSARPGQGLQHGYTF.

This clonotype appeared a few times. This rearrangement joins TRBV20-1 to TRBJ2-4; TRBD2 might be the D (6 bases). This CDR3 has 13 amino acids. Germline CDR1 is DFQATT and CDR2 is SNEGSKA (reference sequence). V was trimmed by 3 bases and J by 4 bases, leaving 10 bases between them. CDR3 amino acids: CSARGLKKNIQYF. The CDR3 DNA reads TGCAGTGCTAGGGGACTGAAAAAAAACATTCAGTACTTC.

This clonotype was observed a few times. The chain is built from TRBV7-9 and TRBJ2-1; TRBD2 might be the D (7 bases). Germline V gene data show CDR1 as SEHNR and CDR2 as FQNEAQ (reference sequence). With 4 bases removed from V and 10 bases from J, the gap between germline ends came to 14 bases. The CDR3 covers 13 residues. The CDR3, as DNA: TGTGCCAGCAGCTCTGGGGGGGCTGGGGAGCAGTTCTTC. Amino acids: CASSSGGAGEQFF.

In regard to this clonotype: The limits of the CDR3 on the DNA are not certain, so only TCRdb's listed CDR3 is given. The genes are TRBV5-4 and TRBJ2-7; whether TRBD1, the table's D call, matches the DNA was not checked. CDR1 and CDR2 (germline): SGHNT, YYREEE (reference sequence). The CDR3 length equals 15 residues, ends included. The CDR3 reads CASRVGIGSLGELYF.

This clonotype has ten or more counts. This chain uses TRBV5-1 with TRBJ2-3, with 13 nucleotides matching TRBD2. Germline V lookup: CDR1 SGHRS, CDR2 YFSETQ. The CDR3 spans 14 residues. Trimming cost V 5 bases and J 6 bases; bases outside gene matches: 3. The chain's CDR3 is CASSGLAGADTQYF. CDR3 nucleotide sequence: TGCGCCAGCAGTGGACTAGCGGGAGCGGATACGCAGTATTTT.

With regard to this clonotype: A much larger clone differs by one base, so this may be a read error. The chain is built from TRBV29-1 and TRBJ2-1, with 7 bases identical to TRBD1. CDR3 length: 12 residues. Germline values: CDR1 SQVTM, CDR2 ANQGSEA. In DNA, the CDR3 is TGCAGCGAGGGGACAGTCTACAATGGGCAGTTCTTC. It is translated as CSEGTVYNGQFF.

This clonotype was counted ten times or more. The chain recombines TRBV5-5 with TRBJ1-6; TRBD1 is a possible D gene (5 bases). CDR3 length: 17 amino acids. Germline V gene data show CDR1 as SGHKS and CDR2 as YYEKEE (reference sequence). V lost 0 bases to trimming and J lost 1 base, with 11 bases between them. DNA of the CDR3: TGTGCCAGCAGCTTGGACAGGACCGGATCCTATAATTCACCCCTCCACTTT. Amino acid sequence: CASSLDRTGSYNSPLHF.

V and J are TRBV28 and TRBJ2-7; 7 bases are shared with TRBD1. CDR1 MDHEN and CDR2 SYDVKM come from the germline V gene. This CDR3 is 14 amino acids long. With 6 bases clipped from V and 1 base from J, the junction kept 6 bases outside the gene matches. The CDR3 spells CASSQPDRSYEQYF. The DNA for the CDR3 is TGTGCCAGCAGCCAACCGGACAGGTCCTACGAGCAGTACTTC. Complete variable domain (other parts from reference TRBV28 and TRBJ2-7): DVKVTQSSRYLVKRTGEKVFLECVQDMDHENMFWYRQDPGLGLRLIYFSYDVKMKEKGDIPEGYSVSREKKERFSLILESASTNQTSMYLCASSQPDRSYEQYFGPGTRLTVT.

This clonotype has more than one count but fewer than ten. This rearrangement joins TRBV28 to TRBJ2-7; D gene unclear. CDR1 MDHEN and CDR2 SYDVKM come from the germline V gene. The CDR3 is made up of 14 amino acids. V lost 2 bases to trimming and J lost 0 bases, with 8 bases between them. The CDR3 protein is CASSLPADSYEQYF. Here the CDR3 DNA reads TGTGCCAGCAGTTTACCGGCAGACTCCTACGAGCAGTACTTC.

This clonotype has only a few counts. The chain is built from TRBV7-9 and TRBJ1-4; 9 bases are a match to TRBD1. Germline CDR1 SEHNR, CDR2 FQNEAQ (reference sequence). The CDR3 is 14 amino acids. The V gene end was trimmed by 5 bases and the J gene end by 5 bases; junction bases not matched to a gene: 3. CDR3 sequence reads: CASSKGQGNEKLFF. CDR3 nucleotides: TGTGCCAGCAGCAAGGGACAGGGCAATGAAAAACTGTTTTTT.

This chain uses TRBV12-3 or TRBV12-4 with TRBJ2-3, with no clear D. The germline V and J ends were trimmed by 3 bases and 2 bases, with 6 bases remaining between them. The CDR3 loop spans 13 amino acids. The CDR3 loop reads CASSLYFTDTQYF. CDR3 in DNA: TGTGCCAGCAGTTTGTACTTCACAGATACGCAGTATTTT.

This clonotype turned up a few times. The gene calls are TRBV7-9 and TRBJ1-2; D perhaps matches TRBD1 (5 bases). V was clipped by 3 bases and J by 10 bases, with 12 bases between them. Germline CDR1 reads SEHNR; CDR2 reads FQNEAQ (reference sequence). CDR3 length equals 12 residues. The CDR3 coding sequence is TGTGCCAGCAGCTTCGACAGCGGACTCTACACCTTC. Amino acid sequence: CASSFDSGLYTF.

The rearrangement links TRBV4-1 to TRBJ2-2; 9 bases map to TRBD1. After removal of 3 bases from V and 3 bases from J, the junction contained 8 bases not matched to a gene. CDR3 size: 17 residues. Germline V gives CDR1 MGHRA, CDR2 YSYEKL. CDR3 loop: CASSHGTGGAYTGELFF. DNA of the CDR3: TGCGCCAGCAGCCATGGAACAGGGGGCGCTTACACCGGGGAGCTGTTTTTT.

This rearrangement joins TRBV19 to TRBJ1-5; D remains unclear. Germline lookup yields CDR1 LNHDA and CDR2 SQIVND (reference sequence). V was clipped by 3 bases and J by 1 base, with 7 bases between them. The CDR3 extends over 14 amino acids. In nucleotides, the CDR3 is TGTGCCAGTAGTATTTCGTACAGCAATCAGCCCCAGCATTTT. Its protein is CASSISYSNQPQHF.

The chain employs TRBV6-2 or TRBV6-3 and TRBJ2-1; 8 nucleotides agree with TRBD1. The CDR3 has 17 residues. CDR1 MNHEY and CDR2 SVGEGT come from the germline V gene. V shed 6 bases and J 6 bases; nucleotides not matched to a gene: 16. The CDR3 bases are TGTGCCAGCAGCTTGGGAGGACGGACAGGGATGTTCAATGAGCAGTTCTTC. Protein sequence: CASSLGGRTGMFNEQFF.

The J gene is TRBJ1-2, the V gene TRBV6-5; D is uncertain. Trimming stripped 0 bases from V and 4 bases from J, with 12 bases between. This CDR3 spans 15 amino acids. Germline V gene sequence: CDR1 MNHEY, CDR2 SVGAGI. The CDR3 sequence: CASSYSRDTSYGYTF. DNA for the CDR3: TGTGCCAGCAGTTACTCTCGAGACACCTCCTATGGCTACACCTTC.